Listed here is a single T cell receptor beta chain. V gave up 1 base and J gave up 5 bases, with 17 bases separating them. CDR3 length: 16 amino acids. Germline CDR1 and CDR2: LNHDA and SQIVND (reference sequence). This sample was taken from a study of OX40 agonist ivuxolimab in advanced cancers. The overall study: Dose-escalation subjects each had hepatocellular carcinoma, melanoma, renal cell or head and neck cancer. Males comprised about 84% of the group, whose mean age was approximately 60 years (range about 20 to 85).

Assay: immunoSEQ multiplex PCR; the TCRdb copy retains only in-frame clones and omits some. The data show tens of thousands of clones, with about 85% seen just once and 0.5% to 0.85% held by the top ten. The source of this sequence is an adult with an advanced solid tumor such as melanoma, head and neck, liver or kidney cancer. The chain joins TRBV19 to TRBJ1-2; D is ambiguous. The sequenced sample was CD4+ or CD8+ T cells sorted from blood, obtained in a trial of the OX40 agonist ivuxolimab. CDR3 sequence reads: CASSIVPHQRIYGYTF. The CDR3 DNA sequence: TGTGCCAGTAGTATAGTCCCTCATCAGAGGATTTATGGCTACACCTTC.